This TCR beta chain derives from a study of breast tumors, draining lymph nodes, adjacent tissues. TCRdb itself ran the multiplex PCR reads through MiXCR, one entry per CDR3 protein. The table includes about 230,000 distinct CDR3 sequences, about a third detected once. Samples came from axillary lymph nodes draining the breast cancer. CDR1 and CDR2 (germline): SGDLS, YYNGEE. This CDR3 contains 15 residues. This clonotype was seen a few times. Its antigen is currently unknown. A much more abundant neighbour one base away suggests this may be a read error. Study-wide results and caveats: Luminal-like breast cancer showed significantly higher tumor–nontumor repertoire similarity than basal-like. That most tumor T cells come from lymph nodes remained unproven. Tumor TCR diversity was below lymph nodes but above nontumor tissue.

This rearrangement joins TRBV9 to TRBJ2-5; the D gene could be TRBD1 or TRBD2 (5 bases each). The clonotype comes from a female donor with breast cancer. Some clones in this sample may be carry-over from other donors' samples. Material for sequencing was axillary lymph node tissue. CDR3 sequence: CASSPGTFPSETPYF. The CDR3 coding sequence is TGTGCCAGCAGCCCTGGGACCTTCCCCTCAGAGACCCCGTACTTC.